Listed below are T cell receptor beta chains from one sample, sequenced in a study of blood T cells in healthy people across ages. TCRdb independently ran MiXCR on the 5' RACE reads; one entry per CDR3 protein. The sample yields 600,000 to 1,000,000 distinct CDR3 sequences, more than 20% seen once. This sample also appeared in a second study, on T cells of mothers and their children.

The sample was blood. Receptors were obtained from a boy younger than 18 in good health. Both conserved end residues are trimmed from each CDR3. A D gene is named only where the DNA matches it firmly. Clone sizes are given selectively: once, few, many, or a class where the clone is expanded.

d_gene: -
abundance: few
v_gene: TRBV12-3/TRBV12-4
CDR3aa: ASSFLVASSYNEQF

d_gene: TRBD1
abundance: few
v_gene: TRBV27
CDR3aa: ASSLDRGASARELF

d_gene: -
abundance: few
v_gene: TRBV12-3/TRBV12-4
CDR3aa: ASRVPANEKLL

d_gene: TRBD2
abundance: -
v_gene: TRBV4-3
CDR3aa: ASQPGLGEYNEQF

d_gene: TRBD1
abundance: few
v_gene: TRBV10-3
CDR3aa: AISDTGAVFRGYI

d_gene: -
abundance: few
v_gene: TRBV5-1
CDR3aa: ASSLAEDYEQY

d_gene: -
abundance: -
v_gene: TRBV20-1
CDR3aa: SATDALQGTTNEKLF

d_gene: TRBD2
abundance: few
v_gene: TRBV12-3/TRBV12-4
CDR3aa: ASSFERERGTQY

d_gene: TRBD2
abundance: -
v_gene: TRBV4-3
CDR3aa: ASSQVGSGGYNEQF

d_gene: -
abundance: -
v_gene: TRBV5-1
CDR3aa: ASSFYRGGTGELF

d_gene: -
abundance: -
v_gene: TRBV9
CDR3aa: ASSVGASANGYEQY

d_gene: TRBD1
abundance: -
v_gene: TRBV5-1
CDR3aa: ASSSTDRTSYEQY

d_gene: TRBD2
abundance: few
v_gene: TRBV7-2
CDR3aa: ASSFGREGSYEQY

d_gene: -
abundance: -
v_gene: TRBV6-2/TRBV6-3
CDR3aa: ASSSHRDGYNEQF

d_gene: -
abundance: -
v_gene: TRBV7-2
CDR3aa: ASSSPSNNYYGYT

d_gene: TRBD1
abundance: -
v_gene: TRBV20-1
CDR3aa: SALPGQGETQY

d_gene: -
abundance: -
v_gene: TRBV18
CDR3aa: ASSPPGLSYEQY

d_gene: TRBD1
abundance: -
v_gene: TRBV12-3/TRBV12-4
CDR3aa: ASSPRTGEREQY

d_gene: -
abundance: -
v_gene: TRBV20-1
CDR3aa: SAIPTSRISYEQY

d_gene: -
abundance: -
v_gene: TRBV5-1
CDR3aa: ASSSNRDIRALQETQY

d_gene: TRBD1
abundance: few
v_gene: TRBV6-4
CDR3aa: ASSPNRGRDYNQPQH

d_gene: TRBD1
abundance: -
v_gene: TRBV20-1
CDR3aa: SAKLMTGTGLADTQY

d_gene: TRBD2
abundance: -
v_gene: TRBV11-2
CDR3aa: ASSFPGGGFTGELF

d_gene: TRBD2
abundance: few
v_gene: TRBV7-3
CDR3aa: ASSPQREYGELF

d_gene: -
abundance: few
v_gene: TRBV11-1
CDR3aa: ASSLEGTGVSYEQY

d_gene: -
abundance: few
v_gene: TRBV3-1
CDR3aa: ASSDWTYEQY

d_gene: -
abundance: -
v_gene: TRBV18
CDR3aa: ASSTEYQETQY

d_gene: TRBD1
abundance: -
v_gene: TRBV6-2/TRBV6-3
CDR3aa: ASSLEMGQGLETQY

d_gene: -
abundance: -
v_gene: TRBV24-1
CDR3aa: ATSDLGRDQPQH

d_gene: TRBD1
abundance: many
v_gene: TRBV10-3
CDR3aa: AISEEGAHMDEAF

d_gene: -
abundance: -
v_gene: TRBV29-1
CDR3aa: SVRGGWFEQY

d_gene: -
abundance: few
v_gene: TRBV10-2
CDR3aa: ASGEGGDYGYT

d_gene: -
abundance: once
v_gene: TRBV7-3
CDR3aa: ASSSEADGNPYEQY

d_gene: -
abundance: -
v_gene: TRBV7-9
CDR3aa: ASLRRGATEAF

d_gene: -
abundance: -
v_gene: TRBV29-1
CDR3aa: SVTAPNTDTQY

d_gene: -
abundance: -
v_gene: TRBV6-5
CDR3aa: ATWGPGPKETQY